The 22 T cell receptor beta chains below all came from one sample that was sequenced in a study of identical twins. TCRdb analysed the 5' RACE reads with MiXCR anew, one entry per CDR3 protein. The sample has roughly 260,000 distinct CDR3 sequences; 6% to 8% are singletons. The same sample was also studied in work on yellow fever vaccine responses in identical twins.

Sequencing was performed on CD8+ T cells sorted from blood. Source of these receptors: a woman aged 18-29 years in good health.

This clonotype was seen ten or more times. A junction boundary mismatches the germline segment, possibly from a read error. V usage is TRBV28 and J usage is TRBJ1-5; no clear D gene. CDR3 length: 11 amino acids. The germline V gene encodes CDR1 MDHEN and CDR2 SYDVKM. The CDR3 bases are TGTGCCAGCAGTTTATATGGAGACCTGGATTTT. Translated, it gives CASSLYGDLDF.

This clonotype was counted ten times or more. This rearrangement joins TRBV28 to TRBJ1-3; perhaps TRBD1 as D (5 bases). From germline, CDR1 is MDHEN and CDR2 SYDVKM. V was shortened by 4 bases and J by 1 base, with 17 bases between the two germline ends. The CDR3 loop spans 17 amino acids. CDR3 amino acids: CASSSEEGFPSGNTIYF. The CDR3 DNA reads as TGTGCCAGCAGTTCCGAGGAGGGGTTCCCTTCTGGAAACACCATATATTTT.

This chain joins TRBV5-1 and TRBJ2-5; 8 bases agree with TRBD1. Germline V gives CDR1 SGHRS, CDR2 YFSETQ. The V segment lost 7 bases and the J segment 5 bases; nucleotides outside the gene matches: 13. This CDR3 comprises 15 residues. CDR3 DNA: TGCGCCAGCGGCCAACCGGACAGGGCCGGGGAGACCCAGTACTTC. As protein: CASGQPDRAGETQYF.

Ten or more counts support this clonotype. The V call is TRBV6-1, the J call TRBJ2-3, with 11 bases that match TRBD1. CDR3 length: 15 residues. V lost 4 bases, J lost 2 bases, and 2 bases stayed unmatched. Germline CDR1 and CDR2: MNHNS and SASEGT. The CDR3 sequence: CASSAGQGDTDTQYF. CDR3 nucleotides: TGTGCCAGCAGTGCGGGACAGGGGGACACAGATACGCAGTATTTT.

This clonotype was observed many times. V is TRBV9 and J is TRBJ2-5, with 7 bases aligning to TRBD1. V shed 4 bases, J shed 5 bases, and the junction held 14 bases outside the gene matches. In germline, CDR1 is SGDLS, CDR2 YYNGEE. The CDR3 is made up of 16 amino acids. Here the CDR3 DNA reads TGTGCCAGCAGCCCACGAAATTTTGACAGGGTGGAGACCCAGTACTTC. It translates to CASSPRNFDRVETQYF. The whole variable domain, remainder taken from reference TRBV9 and TRBJ2-5, is DSGVTQTPKHLITATGQRVTLRCSPRSGDLSVYWYQQSLDQGLQFLIQYYNGEERAKGNILERFSAQQFPDLHSELNLSSLELGDSALYFCASSPRNFDRVETQYFGPGTRLLVL.

This clonotype has just a few counts. The rearrangement links TRBV7-2 to TRBJ2-7, with a tentative D call TRBD2 (7 bases). V was shortened by 4 bases and J by 3 bases, with 19 bases between the two germline ends. Germline values: CDR1 SGHTA, CDR2 FQGNSA. This CDR3 has 16 amino acids. CDR3 DNA: TGTGCCAGCAGCTCCAGGGGTGCGGGACTATACTACGAGCAGTACTTC. Amino acid sequence: CASSSRGAGLYYEQYF.

The V call is TRBV6-2 or TRBV6-3, the J call TRBJ2-1; the D is unclear. Germline values: CDR1 MNHEY, CDR2 SVGEGT. V lost 4 bases and J 10 bases, leaving 11 bases between the germline ends. The CDR3 spans 12 residues. Here the CDR3 DNA reads TGTGCCAGCAGTTTCGGTAGGGCCGAGCAGTTCTTC. It codes for CASSFGRAEQFF.

This clonotype was found many times. This chain connects TRBV5-1 to TRBJ2-2; TRBD1 is a possible D gene (5 bases). Germline V gene lookup returns CDR1 SGHRS and CDR2 YFSETQ. CDR3 length: 15 amino acids. Trimming took 2 bases from V and 4 from J, leaving 12 bases between them. The CDR3 loop is CASSFAQGATGELFF. CDR3 nucleotides: TGCGCCAGCAGCTTTGCGCAGGGTGCCACCGGGGAGCTGTTTTTT.

This clonotype has at least ten counts. V usage is TRBV14 and J usage is TRBJ1-1, with a weak D call TRBD1 (6 bases). There are 16 residues in the CDR3. Germline V gene sequence: CDR1 SGHDN, CDR2 FVKESK. Trimming cost V 4 bases and J 5 bases, with 20 bases left between them. The CDR3 region is CASSPEGYTGMTEAFF. The CDR3 DNA follows: TGTGCCAGCAGCCCAGAGGGGTATACAGGGATGACTGAAGCTTTCTTT. Full variable domain (rest looked up from reference TRBV14 and TRBJ1-1): EAGVTQFPSHSVIEKGQTVTLRCDPISGHDNLYWYRRVMGKEIKFLLHFVKESKQDESGMPNNRFLAERTGGTYSTLKVQPAELEDSGVYFCASSPEGYTGMTEAFFGQGTRLTVV.

This chain connects TRBV19 to TRBJ2-1; 8 nucleotides match TRBD2. V was clipped by 3 bases and J by 12 bases; unmatched bases: 10. The CDR3 runs 14 residues. Germline V gene sequence: CDR1 LNHDA, CDR2 SQIVND (reference sequence). CDR3 nucleotide sequence: TGTGCCAGTAGTATCTTTAGCGGGGTGCCCTTGCAGTTCTTC. This encodes CASSIFSGVPLQFF.

This chain links TRBV11-3 with TRBJ2-1; D is possibly TRBD1 (5 bases). This CDR3 is built from 12 residues. The germline gives CDR1 SGHNT, CDR2 YENEEA. Trimming took 5 bases from V and 6 from J, leaving 8 bases between them. The CDR3 nucleotides are TGTGCCAGCAGCGTGACAGTCAATGAGCAGTTCTTC. Protein sequence: CASSVTVNEQFF.

Ten or more counts support this clonotype. J is TRBJ2-5 and V is TRBV2, with 7 bases lining up with TRBD2. Trimming cost V 6 bases and J 3 bases; bases outside gene matches: 13. CDR3 length equals 16 residues. Germline CDR1 and CDR2: SNHLY and FYNNEI. CDR3 region: CASSGIGGLAEETQYF. DNA of the CDR3: TGTGCCAGCAGCGGGATAGGTGGGCTAGCGGAAGAGACCCAGTACTTC.

The table lists this clonotype with many counts. The chain uses TRBV15 and TRBJ1-1; 11 nucleotides align to TRBD1. Germline CDR1 and CDR2: LNHNV and YYDKDF (reference sequence). This CDR3 spans 15 amino acids. The V segment lost 4 bases and the J segment 7 bases; nucleotides outside the gene matches: 8. The CDR3 bases are TGTGCCACCAGCACCGGACAGGGGGCTTCTTATGAAGCTTTCTTT. The encoded protein is CATSTGQGASYEAFF. The whole variable domain, remainder taken from reference TRBV15 and TRBJ1-1, is DAMVIQNPRYQVTQFGKPVTLSCSQTLNHNVMYWYQQKSSQAPKLLFHYYDKDFNNEADTPDNFQSRRPNTSFCFLDIRSPGLGDTAMYLCATSTGQGASYEAFFGQGTRLTVV.

The chain couples TRBV7-6 to TRBJ2-5; 8 positions match TRBD2. The CDR3 runs to 16 residues. The V gene's germline CDR1 is SGHVS and CDR2 FNYEAQ. Unmatched junction bases numbered 4, after V lost 0 bases and J lost 1 base. CDR3 loop: CASSLAGSGVQETQYF. CDR3 nucleotides: TGTGCCAGCAGCTTAGCTGGTAGCGGGGTCCAAGAGACCCAGTACTTC.

This clonotype was detected ten times or more. The chain links TRBV28 to TRBJ1-5, with D possibly TRBD1 on 6 matching bases. This CDR3 has 13 residues. Trimming removed 6 bases from V and 7 bases from J, with 13 bases in between. The germline CDR1 and CDR2 sequences are MDHEN and SYDVKM. CDR3 protein: CASSLGGRQPQHF. CDR3 sequence (DNA): TGTGCCAGCAGCTTAGGGGGGCGGCAGCCCCAGCATTTT.

This chain uses TRBV7-9 with TRBJ2-2; 7 nucleotides align to TRBD1. The CDR3 length is 16 residues. V lost 2 bases and J lost 7; bases outside the gene matches: 10. Per the germline V gene, CDR1 is SEHNR and CDR2 is FQNEAQ (reference sequence). CDR3 sequence (DNA): TGTGCCAGCAGCTTATCCCAGGGGGTCCTCGGCGGGGAGCTGTTTTTT. Encoded protein: CASSLSQGVLGGELFF.

In its sample, this clonotype was seen many times. This rearrangement joins TRBV28 to TRBJ2-7; 9 bases line up with TRBD1. The CDR3 has 17 amino acids. J was trimmed by 5 bases and V by 5 bases; bases with no gene match: 16. Germline V gene sequence: CDR1 MDHEN, CDR2 SYDVKM. Here the CDR3 reads CASSTRDRAIYLNEQYF. The CDR3 coding sequence is TGTGCCAGCAGTACCCGGGACAGGGCAATTTATCTTAACGAGCAGTACTTC.

This clonotype has only a few counts. The rearrangement links TRBV10-3 to TRBJ2-7; possible D gene TRBD1, 5 bases. V dropped 0 bases and J dropped 0 bases, with 9 bases sitting between them. CDR1 is ENHRY and CDR2 is SYGVKD in the germline V gene. The length of the CDR3 is 15 residues. CDR3 DNA sequence: TGTGCCATCAGTGAGTCAAGGGGTAGCTCCTACGAGCAGTACGTC. Encoded protein: CAISESRGSSYEQYV.

This clonotype has a count of ten or more. The chain carries TRBV2 and TRBJ2-3; D perhaps matches TRBD1 (5 bases). This CDR3 has 17 amino acids. With 5 bases removed from V and 1 base from J, the gap between germline ends came to 19 bases. CDR1 and CDR2 (germline): SNHLY, FYNNEI. The CDR3 spells CASSNPQGPPGTDTQYF. The CDR3 coding sequence is TGTGCCAGCAGTAACCCGCAGGGTCCCCCGGGCACAGATACGCAGTATTTT. Full variable domain (missing parts from reference TRBV2 and TRBJ2-3): EPEVTQTPSHQVTQMGQEVILRCVPISNHLYFYWYRQILGQKVEFLVSFYNNEISEKSEIFDDQFSVERPDGSNFTLKIRSTKLEDSAMYFCASSNPQGPPGTDTQYFGPGTRLTVL.

This clonotype was seen a few times. The rearrangement links TRBV7-9 to TRBJ1-4, with TRBD1 identical over 9 bases. The CDR3 has 14 amino acids. CDR1 is SEHNR and CDR2 is FQNEAQ in the germline V gene (reference sequence). V dropped 4 bases and J dropped 4; count of bases not matched to a gene: 1. This chain's CDR3 is CASSSGQGNEKLFF. CDR3 nucleotide sequence: TGTGCCAGCAGCTCGGGACAGGGTAATGAAAAACTGTTTTTT.

This clonotype was recorded many times. The rearrangement joins TRBV12-3 or TRBV12-4 to TRBJ2-3; D call uncertain. This CDR3 spans 13 amino acids. The ends were cut back, 1 base at V and 4 bases at J, with 6 bases in the middle. CDR3 coding DNA: TGTGCCAGCAGTTTAGAGGACCCAGATACGCAGTATTTT. This gives the protein CASSLEDPDTQYF.

This clonotype occurred a few times. The CDR3 bases are TGTGCCAGCAGTCCCGGACTAGCGGGCACTGAAGAGACCCAGTACTTC. This sequence encodes CASSPGLAGTEETQYF. This chain connects TRBV12-3 or TRBV12-4 to TRBJ2-5; 11 positions match TRBD2. This CDR3 region has 16 residues. Trimming at V came to 5 bases and at J to 3 bases, leaving 8 bases not matched to a gene.